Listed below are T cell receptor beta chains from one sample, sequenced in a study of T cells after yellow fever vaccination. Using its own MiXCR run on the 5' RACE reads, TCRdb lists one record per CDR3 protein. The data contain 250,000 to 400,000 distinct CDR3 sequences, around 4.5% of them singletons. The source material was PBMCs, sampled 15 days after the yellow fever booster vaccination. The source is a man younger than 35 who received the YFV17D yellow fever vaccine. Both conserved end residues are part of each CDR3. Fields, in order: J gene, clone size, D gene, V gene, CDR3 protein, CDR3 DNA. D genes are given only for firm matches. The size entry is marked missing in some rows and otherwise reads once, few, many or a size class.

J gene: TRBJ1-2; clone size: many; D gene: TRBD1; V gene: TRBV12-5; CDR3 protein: CASGLAQTGPHGYTF; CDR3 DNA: TGTGCTAGTGGTTTGGCCCAGACAGGGCCCCATGGCTACACCTTC
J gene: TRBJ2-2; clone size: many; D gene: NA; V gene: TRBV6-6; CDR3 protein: CAIQGGGAGELFF; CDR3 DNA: TGTGCCATCCAGGGGGGGGGAGCCGGGGAGCTGTTTTTT
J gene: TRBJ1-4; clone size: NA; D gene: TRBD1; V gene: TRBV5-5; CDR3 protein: CASRRDSKLFF; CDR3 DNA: TGTGCCAGCAGGCGGGACAGCAAACTGTTTTTT
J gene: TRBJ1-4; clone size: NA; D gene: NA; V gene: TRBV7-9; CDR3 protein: CASSPPTDNNEKLFF; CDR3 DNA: TGTGCCAGCAGCCCGCCGACAGATAATAATGAAAAACTGTTTTTT
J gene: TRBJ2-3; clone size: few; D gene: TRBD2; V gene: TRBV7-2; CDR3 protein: CASSLAGGHADTQYF; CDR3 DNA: TGTGCCAGCAGTTTAGCGGGGGGGCACGCAGATACGCAGTATTTT
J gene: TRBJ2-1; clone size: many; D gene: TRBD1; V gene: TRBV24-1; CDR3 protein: CATSDLGRGNEQFF; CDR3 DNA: TGTGCCACCAGTGATTTAGGCAGGGGGAATGAGCAGTTCTTC
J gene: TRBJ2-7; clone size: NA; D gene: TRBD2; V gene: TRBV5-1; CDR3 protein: CASSLLIAGDEQYF; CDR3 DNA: TGCGCCAGCAGCTTGCTGATAGCGGGGGACGAGCAGTACTTC
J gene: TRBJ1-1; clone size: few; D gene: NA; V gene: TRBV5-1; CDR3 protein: CASRGGGTEAFF; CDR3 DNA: TGCGCCAGCAGGGGCGGGGGCACTGAAGCTTTCTTT
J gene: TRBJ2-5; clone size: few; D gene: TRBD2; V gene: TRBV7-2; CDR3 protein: CASRSIAGGPGTQYF; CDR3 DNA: TGTGCCAGCAGATCCATAGCGGGGGGGCCCGGGACCCAGTACTTC
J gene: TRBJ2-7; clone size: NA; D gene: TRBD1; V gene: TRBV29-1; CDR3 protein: CSATDRAHEQYF; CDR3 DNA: TGCAGCGCCACGGACAGGGCCCACGAGCAGTACTTC
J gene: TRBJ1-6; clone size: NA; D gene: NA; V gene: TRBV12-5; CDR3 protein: CASGRSVGQYNSPLHF; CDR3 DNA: TGTGCTAGTGGTAGATCCGTCGGACAGTATAATTCACCCCTCCACTTT
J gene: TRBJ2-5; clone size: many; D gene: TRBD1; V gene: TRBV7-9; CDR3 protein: CASSLGTGGSETQYF; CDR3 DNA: TGTGCCAGCAGCTTAGGTACAGGGGGCTCAGAGACCCAGTACTTC
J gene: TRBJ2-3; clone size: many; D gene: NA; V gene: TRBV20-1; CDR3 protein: CSASEGDARGTSTDTQYF; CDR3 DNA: TGCAGTGCTAGCGAGGGTGACGCCAGGGGAACTAGCACAGATACGCAGTATTTT
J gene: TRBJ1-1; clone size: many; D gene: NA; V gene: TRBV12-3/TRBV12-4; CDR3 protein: CASSYRDGLKNTEAFF; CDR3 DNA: TGTGCCAGCAGTTACCGGGACGGGTTGAAGAACACTGAAGCTTTCTTT
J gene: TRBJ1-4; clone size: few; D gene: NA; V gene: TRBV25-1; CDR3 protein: CASSEFPGGTETNEKLFF; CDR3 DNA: TGTGCCAGCAGTGAATTCCCAGGAGGGACGGAGACTAATGAAAAACTGTTTTTT
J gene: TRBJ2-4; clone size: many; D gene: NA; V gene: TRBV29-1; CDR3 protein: CSVEAGFGFSSIQYF; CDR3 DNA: TGCAGCGTTGAAGCGGGGTTTGGATTTTCTAGCATTCAGTACTTC
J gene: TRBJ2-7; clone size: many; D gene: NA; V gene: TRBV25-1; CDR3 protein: CASSEDSGRPYEQYF; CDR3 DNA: TGTGCCAGCAGTGAAGATAGCGGCAGACCCTACGAGCAGTACTTC
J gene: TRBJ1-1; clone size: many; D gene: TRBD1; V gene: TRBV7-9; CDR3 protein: CASSYRQGTNTEAFF; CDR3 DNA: TGTGCCAGCAGCTACCGACAGGGGACGAACACTGAAGCTTTCTTT
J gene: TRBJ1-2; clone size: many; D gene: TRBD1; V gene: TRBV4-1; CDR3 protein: CASTGQGAYGYTF; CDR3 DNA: TGCGCCAGCACGGGACAGGGGGCCTATGGCTACACCTTC
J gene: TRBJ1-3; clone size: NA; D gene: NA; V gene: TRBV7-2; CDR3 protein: CASSLTFVGAGNTIYF; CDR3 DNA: TGTGCCAGCAGCTTAACGTTTGTAGGGGCTGGAAACACCATATATTTT
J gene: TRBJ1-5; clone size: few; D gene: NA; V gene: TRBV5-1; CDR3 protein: CASSLEGWQPQHF; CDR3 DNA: TGCGCCAGCAGCTTGGAGGGCTGGCAGCCCCAGCATTTT
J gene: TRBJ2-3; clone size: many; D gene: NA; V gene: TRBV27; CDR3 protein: CASSSLSRDKDTQYF; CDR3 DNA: TGTGCCAGCAGTTCCCTATCCCGGGACAAAGATACGCAGTATTTT
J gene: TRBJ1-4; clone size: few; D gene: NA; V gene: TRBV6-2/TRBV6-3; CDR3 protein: CASRERGDEKLFF; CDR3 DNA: TGTGCCAGCCGGGAGAGAGGGGATGAAAAACTGTTTTTT
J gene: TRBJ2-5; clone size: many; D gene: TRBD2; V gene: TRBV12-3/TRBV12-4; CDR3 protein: CASSFAASGVEETQYF; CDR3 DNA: TGTGCCAGCAGTTTTGCGGCTAGCGGGGTCGAAGAGACCCAGTACTTC
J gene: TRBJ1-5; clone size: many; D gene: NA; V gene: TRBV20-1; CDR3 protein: CSARGPVNSNQPQHF; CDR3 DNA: TGCAGTGCTAGGGGGCCAGTTAATAGCAATCAGCCCCAGCATTTT
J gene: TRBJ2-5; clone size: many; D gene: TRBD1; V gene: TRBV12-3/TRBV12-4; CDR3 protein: CASRSQGVGLPEETQYF; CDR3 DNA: TGTGCCAGCAGATCACAGGGGGTGGGTTTGCCAGAAGAGACCCAGTACTTC
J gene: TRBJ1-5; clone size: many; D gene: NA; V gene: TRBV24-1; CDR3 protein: CATSDLTGRRQPQHF; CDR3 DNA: TGTGCCACCAGTGATTTGACAGGAAGACGTCAGCCCCAGCATTTT
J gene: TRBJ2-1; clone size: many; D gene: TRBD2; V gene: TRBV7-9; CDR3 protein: CASSPGLAGGPGKDEQFF; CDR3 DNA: TGTGCCAGCAGCCCGGGACTAGCGGGGGGGCCAGGGAAGGATGAGCAGTTCTTC
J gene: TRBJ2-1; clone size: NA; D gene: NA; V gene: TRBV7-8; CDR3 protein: CASSLLSSSNEQFF; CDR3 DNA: TGTGCCAGCAGCTTATTGTCCAGTTCCAATGAGCAGTTCTTC
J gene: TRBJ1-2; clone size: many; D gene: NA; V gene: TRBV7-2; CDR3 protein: CASSPDTNYGYTF; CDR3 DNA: TGTGCCAGCAGCCCAGACACGAACTATGGCTACACCTTC
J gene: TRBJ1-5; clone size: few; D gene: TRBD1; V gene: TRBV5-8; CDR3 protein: CASSGDRNQPQHF; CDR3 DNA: TGTGCCAGCAGTGGGGACAGAAATCAGCCCCAGCATTTT
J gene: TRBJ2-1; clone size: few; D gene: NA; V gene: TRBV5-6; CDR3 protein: CASSAPGTSTYNEQFF; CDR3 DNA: TGTGCCAGCAGCGCGCCCGGGACATCTACGTACAATGAGCAGTTCTTC
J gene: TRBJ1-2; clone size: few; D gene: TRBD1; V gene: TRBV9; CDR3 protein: CASSVGTGGVYGYTF; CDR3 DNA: TGTGCCAGCAGCGTAGGGACAGGGGGGGTCTATGGCTACACCTTC
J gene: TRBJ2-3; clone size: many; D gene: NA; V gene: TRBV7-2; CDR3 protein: CASSTDPGHLLTDTQYF; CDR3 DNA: TGTGCCAGCAGCACCGACCCGGGACACTTACTCACAGATACGCAGTATTTT
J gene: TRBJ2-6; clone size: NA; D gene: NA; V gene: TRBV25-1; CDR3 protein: CASSEWGDPDLSGANVLTF; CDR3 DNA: TGTGCCAGCAGTGAATGGGGGGACCCCGATCTCTCTGGGGCCAACGTCCTGACTTTC
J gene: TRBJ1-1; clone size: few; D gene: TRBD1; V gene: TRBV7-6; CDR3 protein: CASSLEKGTGGRTEAFF; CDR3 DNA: TGTGCCAGCAGCTTGGAAAAGGGGACAGGGGGCCGTACTGAAGCTTTCTTT
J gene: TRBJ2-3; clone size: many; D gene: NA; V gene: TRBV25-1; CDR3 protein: CASGRDTQYF; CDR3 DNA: TGTGCCAGCGGCAGGGATACGCAGTATTTT
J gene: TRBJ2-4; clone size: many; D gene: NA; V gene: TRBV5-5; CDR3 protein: CASSIEGDRGKNIQYF; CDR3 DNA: TGTGCCAGCAGTATCGAGGGGGATAGAGGCAAAAACATTCAGTACTTC
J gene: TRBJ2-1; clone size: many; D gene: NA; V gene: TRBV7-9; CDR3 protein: CASSLAPQGYRDEQFF; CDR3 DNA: TGTGCCAGCAGCTTAGCACCCCAGGGGTATCGCGATGAGCAGTTCTTC
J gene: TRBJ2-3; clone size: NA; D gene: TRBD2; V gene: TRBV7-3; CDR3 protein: CASSEDSSGGTDTQYF; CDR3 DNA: TGTGCCAGCAGCGAGGACTCTAGCGGGGGCACAGATACGCAGTATTTT
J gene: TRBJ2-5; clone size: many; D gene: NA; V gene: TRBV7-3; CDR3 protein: CASSLFGGARETQYF; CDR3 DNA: TGTGCCAGCAGCTTATTCGGAGGGGCGCGAGAGACCCAGTACTTC
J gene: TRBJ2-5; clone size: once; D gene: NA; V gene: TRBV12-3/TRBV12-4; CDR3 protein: CAGSLGTNQETQYF; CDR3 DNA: TGTGCCGGCAGTTTAGGGACCAACCAAGAGACCCAGTACTTC
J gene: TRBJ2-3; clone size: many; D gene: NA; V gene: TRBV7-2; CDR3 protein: CASSLVGQTDTQYF; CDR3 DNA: TGTGCCAGCAGCTTAGTGGGCCAAACAGATACGCAGTATTTT
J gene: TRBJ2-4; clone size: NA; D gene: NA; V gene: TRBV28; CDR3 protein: CASQAKNIQYF; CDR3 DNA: TGTGCCTCTCAGGCCAAAAACATTCAGTACTTC
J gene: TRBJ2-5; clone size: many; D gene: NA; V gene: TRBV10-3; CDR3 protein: CAIMAGFQETQYF; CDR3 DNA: TGTGCCATCATGGCGGGGTTTCAAGAGACCCAGTACTTC
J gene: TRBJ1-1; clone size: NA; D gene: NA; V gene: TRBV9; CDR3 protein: CASSGQEWTEAFF; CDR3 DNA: TGTGCCAGCAGCGGACAGGAATGGACTGAAGCTTTCTTT